The 20 T cell receptor beta chains reported below all come from one sample, sequenced in a study of a mutant IDH1 vaccine in newly diagnosed glioma. The time point denotes: baseline, week 1 (first vaccination visit). Treatment described: pre-vaccination baseline after standard-of-care therapy. Clones were read by immunoSEQ multiplex PCR, and TCRdb kept only the in-frame ones, dropping some. The sample lists over 55,000 clones; around 80% were seen once. This specimen consisted of peripheral blood mononuclear cells (PBMCs), obtained from a glioma patient treated with radiotherapy, temozolomide or both. The receptor source for this set is a woman under 30 with glioma. Some clones in this sample may be carry-over from other donors' samples.

This clone was counted a few times. J is TRBJ2-7 and V is TRBV7-3; 8 positions match TRBD2. V shed 3 bases and J 2 bases; nucleotides not matched to a gene: 0. This CDR3 region has 13 residues. Germline values: CDR1 SGHTA, CDR2 FQGTGA. For the CDR3, the DNA is TGTGCCAGCAGCTTGACTAGCGCCTACGAGCAGTACTTC. This gives the protein CASSLTSAYEQYF.

J is TRBJ1-2 and V is TRBV11-2, with D perhaps matching TRBD1 (5 bases). Trimming removed 8 bases at V and 9 bases at J, with 13 bases between. Germline V gives CDR1 SGHAT, CDR2 FQNNGV. The CDR3 totals 11 residues. This chain's CDR3 is CASQTGLSYTF. For the CDR3, the DNA is TGTGCCAGCCAAACAGGCTTAAGCTACACCTTC.

This chain uses TRBV5-6 with TRBJ2-5, with 9 bases fitting TRBD1. Germline V gene sequence: CDR1 SGHDT, CDR2 YYEEEE. The CDR3 length is 16 residues. The V gene end was trimmed by 4 bases and the J gene end by 5 bases; junction bases not matched to a gene: 12. The CDR3 loop reads CASSLLGQGMGETQYF. In DNA, the CDR3 is TGTGCCAGCAGCCTCCTCGGACAGGGGATGGGGGAGACCCAGTACTTC.

The V call is TRBV6-5, the J call TRBJ2-3; D tentatively reads TRBD1 or TRBD2 (5 bases each). The CDR3 runs to 15 residues. The V end lost 6 bases, the J end lost 6 bases, and 19 bases lay between the germline ends. CDR1 MNHEY and CDR2 SVGAGI come from the germline V gene. CDR3 sequence: CASSQKGDRVDTQYF. For the CDR3, the DNA is TGTGCCAGCAGCCAAAAAGGGGACCGGGTGGATACGCAGTATTTT.

J is TRBJ2-5 and V is TRBV5-4; D call uncertain. This CDR3 region has 14 residues. Germline V gives CDR1 SGHNT, CDR2 YYREEE (reference sequence). V dropped 2 bases and J dropped 1 base, with 9 bases sitting between them. In DNA form, the CDR3 reads TGTGCCAGCAGCTTAAGGGTGGCCCAAGAGACCCAGTACTTC. Its protein product is CASSLRVAQETQYF.

The V gene is TRBV7-6, the J gene TRBJ1-1; D is undetermined. This CDR3 comprises 14 residues. V lost 1 base and J lost 3, with 9 bases in between. The germline V gene has CDR1 SGHVS and CDR2 FNYEAQ. The CDR3 sequence is CASSLGHSHTEAFF. CDR3 DNA sequence: TGTGCCAGCAGCTTAGGGCACTCTCACACTGAAGCTTTCTTT. Variable domain in full (rest from reference TRBV7-6 and TRBJ1-1): GAGVSQSPRYKVTKRGQDVALRCDPISGHVSLYWYRQALGQGPEFLTYFNYEAQQDKSGLPNDRFSAERPEGSISTLTIQRTEQRDSAMYRCASSLGHSHTEAFFGQGTRLTVV.

The chain couples TRBV30 to TRBJ1-4, with TRBD1 matching 10 bases. CDR1 and CDR2 from the germline V gene are GTSNPN and SVGIG (reference sequence). This CDR3 has 13 residues. V lost 4 bases, J lost 7 bases, and 3 bases stayed unmatched. CDR3 sequence reads: CAWKGQGSEKLFF. The CDR3 DNA is TGTGCCTGGAAGGGACAGGGGAGTGAAAAACTGTTTTTT.

This clone occurred once. The genes are TRBV27 and TRBJ2-7, with D perhaps TRBD2 (5 bases). This CDR3 has 13 amino acids. Trimming left V 5 bases short and J 7 bases short, with 15 bases between. Germline V CDR1 and CDR2: MNHEY, SMNVEV (reference sequence). In DNA, the CDR3 is TGTGCCAGCAGTCTCTCGCGTCGGGGAGAGCAGTACTTC. Translated, it gives CASSLSRRGEQYF.

The chain recombines TRBV19 with TRBJ2-3; 8 bases map to TRBD1. This CDR3 has 16 residues. Germline CDR1 is LNHDA and CDR2 is SQIVND (reference sequence). Trimming at V came to 5 bases and at J to 1 base, leaving 8 bases not matched to a gene. This chain's CDR3 is CASSAETGAGTDTQYF. CDR3 nucleotides: TGTGCCAGTAGTGCCGAGACAGGGGCAGGCACAGATACGCAGTATTTT.

The chain employs TRBV2 and TRBJ2-5; 10 bases map to TRBD2. The CDR3 length is 14 residues. V lost 4 bases and J lost 3; bases outside the gene matches: 2. Germline V gene data show CDR1 as SNHLY and CDR2 as FYNNEI. CDR3 DNA: TGTGCCAGCAGTGCTGGACTAGCGGAAGAGACCCAGTACTTC. Amino acids: CASSAGLAEETQYF.

This chain links TRBV6-5 with TRBJ2-7, with D perhaps matching TRBD1 (6 bases). The CDR3 is 12 residues long. CDR1 is MNHEY and CDR2 is SVGAGI in the germline V gene. With 8 bases removed from V and 5 bases from J, the gap between germline ends came to 13 bases. CDR3 DNA sequence: TGTGCCAGCTCTAGGGGGAGCGACGAGCAGTACTTC. This encodes CASSRGSDEQYF.

The chain carries TRBV7-2 and TRBJ1-2; the D gene is possibly TRBD1 (6 bases). V was pared by 1 base and J by 2 bases, with 11 bases between. CDR3 size: 15 residues. Per germline, CDR1 SGHTA and CDR2 FQGNSA. The CDR3 nucleotides read TGTGCCAGCAGCTTAGACAGGGCGGTCAACTATGGCTACACCTTC. The encoded protein is CASSLDRAVNYGYTF. The complete variable domain, with remaining parts taken from reference TRBV7-2 and TRBJ1-2, reads GAGVSQSPSNKVTEKGKDVELRCDPISGHTALYWYRQSLGQGLEFLIYFQGNSAPDKSGLPSDRFSAERTGGSVSTLTIQRTQQEDSAVYLCASSLDRAVNYGYTFGSGTRLTVV.

The rearrangement uses TRBV4-1 and TRBJ2-4; no reliable D call. V was clipped by 4 bases and J by 6 bases, with 13 bases between them. Germline lookup yields CDR1 MGHRA and CDR2 YSYEKL. The CDR3 runs 14 residues. CDR3 protein: CASSRWAGLNIQYF. In DNA, the CDR3 is TGCGCCAGCAGCCGATGGGCAGGTCTAAACATTCAGTACTTC.

CDR3 sequence: CSANTGRAEKLFF. Here the CDR3 DNA reads TGCAGCGCCAATACGGGCCGGGCTGAAAAACTGTTTTTT. This chain joins TRBV29-1 and TRBJ1-4; D is undetermined. The V and J ends lost 7 bases and 7 bases respectively, with 16 bases between them. This CDR3 is 13 amino acids long. In germline, CDR1 is SQVTM, CDR2 ANQGSEA.

This chain links TRBV6-6 with TRBJ1-5; 10 nucleotides match TRBD1. Trimming at V came to 5 bases and at J to 7 bases, leaving 11 bases not matched to a gene. The germline V gene encodes CDR1 MNHNY and CDR2 SVGAGI (reference sequence). The CDR3 has 16 residues. In DNA form, the CDR3 reads TGTGCCAGCAGTAAGGGACAGGGGATGCTGGGGCAGCCCCAGCATTTT. Translation gives CASSKGQGMLGQPQHF.

The V gene is TRBV7-9, the J gene TRBJ1-5; the D is unclear. V was shortened by 1 base and J by 0 bases, with 10 bases between the two germline ends. The CDR3 loop spans 16 amino acids. Germline-derived CDR1 and CDR2 are SEHNR and FQNEAQ (reference sequence). The CDR3 protein is CASSLGNWYSNQPQHF. The CDR3 region has the DNA TGTGCCAGCAGCTTAGGAAATTGGTATAGCAATCAGCCCCAGCATTTT.

This chain connects TRBV19 to TRBJ2-2; 8 nucleotides align to TRBD1. From germline, CDR1 is LNHDA and CDR2 SQIVND (reference sequence). The trim removed 6 bases at V and 3 bases at J, leaving 3 bases unmatched. The CDR3 consists of 14 residues. CDR3 DNA sequence: TGTGCCAGTAGGCCGGACAGGGACACCGGGGAGCTGTTTTTT. Residues: CASRPDRDTGELFF.

This chain connects TRBV2 to TRBJ1-6; a possible D gene is TRBD1 (5 bases). CDR1 SNHLY and CDR2 FYNNEI come from the germline V gene. Trimming shortened V by 3 bases and J by 9 bases, and 12 bases separated the two germline ends. The CDR3 is 14 residues long. The DNA for the CDR3 is TGTGCCAGCAGTGACCCGATGAGGGGTTCACCCCTCCACTTT. This gives the protein CASSDPMRGSPLHF.

CDR3 in DNA: TGCGCCAGCAGCTGGGGGTCGGTCAGTTTAATGGGTGGCTACACCTTC. Its protein is CASSWGSVSLMGGYTF. This chain links TRBV5-1 with TRBJ1-2; D perhaps matches TRBD1 (5 bases). V dropped 3 bases and J dropped 7 bases, with 22 bases sitting between them. The CDR3 sequence is 16 residues long. CDR1 and CDR2 from the germline V gene are SGHRS and YFSETQ. Full variable domain (remainder filled in from reference TRBV5-1 and TRBJ1-2): KAGVTQTPRYLIKTRGQQVTLSCSPISGHRSVSWYQQTPGQGLQFLFEYFSETQRNKGNFPGRFSGRQFSNSRSEMNVSTLELGDSALYLCASSWGSVSLMGGYTFGSGTRLTVV.

The chain combines TRBV7-8 with TRBJ1-1; D gene uncertain. The ends were cut back, 1 base at V and 1 base at J, with 4 bases in the middle. CDR1 and CDR2 (germline): SGHVS, FQNEAQ. The CDR3 sequence is 13 residues long. CDR3 protein: CASSLGENTEAFF. The CDR3 region has the DNA TGTGCCAGCAGCTTAGGTGAGAACACTGAAGCTTTCTTT.